The entry below describes one T cell receptor (beta chain). The data belong to a study of CD8+ T cells in alopecia areata. Study information: A 6-month off-drug phase came after tofacitinib, which had lasted 6 to 18 months.

The V end was cut by 7 bases, the J end by 5 bases, with 14 bases between. From germline, CDR1 is SQVTM and CDR2 ANQGSEA. This CDR3 has 12 amino acids. Extracted RNA was reverse transcribed, and the resulting cDNA served as sequencing template. Produced via immunoSEQ multiplex PCR; TCRdb's table is partial and in-frame only. The table lists around 160,000 clones, roughly 50% of them singletons, with about 6.3% in the top ten. The chain links TRBV29-1 to TRBJ1-1; TRBD1 is a possible D gene (6 bases). Sequencing was carried out using CD4+ T cells sorted from blood. This TCR was recovered from a human donor with alopecia areata. This CDR3 reads CSGQQGGTEAFF. DNA of the CDR3: TGCAGCGGGCAACAGGGCGGGACTGAAGCTTTCTTT.